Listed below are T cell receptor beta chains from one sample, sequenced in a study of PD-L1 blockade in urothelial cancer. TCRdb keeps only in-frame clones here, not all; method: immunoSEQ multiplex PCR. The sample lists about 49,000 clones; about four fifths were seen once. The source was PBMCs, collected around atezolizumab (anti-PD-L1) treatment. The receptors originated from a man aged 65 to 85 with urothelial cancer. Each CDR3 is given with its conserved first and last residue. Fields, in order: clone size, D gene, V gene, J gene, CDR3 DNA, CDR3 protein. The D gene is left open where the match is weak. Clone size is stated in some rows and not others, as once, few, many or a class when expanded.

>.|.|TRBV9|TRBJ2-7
TGTGCCAGCAGCCTACTGGACAGCTCCTACGAGCAGTACTTC
CASSLLDSSYEQYF
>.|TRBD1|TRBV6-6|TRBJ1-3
TGTGCCAGCAGATCGTTAACAGGGGGCGGAAACACCATATATTTT
CASRSLTGGGNTIYF
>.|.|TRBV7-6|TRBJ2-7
TGTGCCAGCAGCTTAGCGGCCTCCTACGAGCAGTACTTC
CASSLAASYEQYF
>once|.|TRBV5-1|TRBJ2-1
TGCGCCAGCAGCCTAATACGGAGCTCCTACAATGAGCAGTTCTTC
CASSLIRSSYNEQFF
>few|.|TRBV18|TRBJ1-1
TGTGCCAGCTCACCACGGACCGGGGAGAACACTGAAGCTTTCTTT
CASSPRTGENTEAFF
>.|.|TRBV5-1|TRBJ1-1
TGCGCCAGCAGCTTGGAAAGGGGTGAAGCTTTCTTT
CASSLERGEAFF
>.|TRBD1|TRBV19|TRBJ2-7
TGTGCCAGTAGTGTACAGGGACAGGGTAACGAGCAGTACTTC
CASSVQGQGNEQYF
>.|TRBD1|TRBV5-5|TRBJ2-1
TGTGCCAGCAGCTTGGCTTTTGGGACAGGGGAGTATGGCAATGAGCAGTTCTTC
CASSLAFGTGEYGNEQFF
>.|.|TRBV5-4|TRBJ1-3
TGTGCCAGCAGCTTGGAGGCGACAGCAGGAAACACCATATATTTT
CASSLEATAGNTIYF
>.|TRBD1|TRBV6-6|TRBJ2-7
TGTGCCAGCAGTTCTCCGGACAGGGCGCGCTACGAGCAGTACTTC
CASSSPDRARYEQYF
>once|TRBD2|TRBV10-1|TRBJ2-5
TGCGCCAGCAGTGAGTCTAGCGGGAGTATACGAGAGACCCAGTACTTC
CASSESSGSIRETQYF
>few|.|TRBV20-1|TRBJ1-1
TGCAGTGCTAGCGACAGGCTTGAAGCTTTCTTT
CSASDRLEAFF
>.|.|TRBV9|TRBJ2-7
TGTGCCAGCAGCCTGCAGGGGTCCCACGAGCAGTACTTC
CASSLQGSHEQYF
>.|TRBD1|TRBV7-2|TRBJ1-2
TGTGCCAGCAGCTTTACAACAGGGGGCGGCTATGGCTACACCTTC
CASSFTTGGGYGYTF
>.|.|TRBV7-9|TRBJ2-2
TGTGCCAGCAGGGGCGGGGGCCTGAACACCGGGGAGCTGTTTTTT
CASRGGGLNTGELFF
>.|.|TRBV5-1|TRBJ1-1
TGCGCCAGCAGCGGGGGGGACGGGGATTTGTACACTGAAGCTTTCTTT
CASSGGDGDLYTEAFF
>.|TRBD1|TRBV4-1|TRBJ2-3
TGCGCCAGCAGCCGAGCAGGGGGCTCTGCAGATACGCAGTATTTT
CASSRAGGSADTQYF
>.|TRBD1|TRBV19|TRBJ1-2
TGTGCCAGTAGTATAGCTTTACGGGACAGACGTGGCTACACCTTC
CASSIALRDRRGYTF
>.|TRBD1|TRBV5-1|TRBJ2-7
TGCGCCAGCGGGCTCCAATTAGGACAGGGGGCCGACGAGCAGTACTTC
CASGLQLGQGADEQYF
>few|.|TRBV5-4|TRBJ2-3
TGTGCCAGCAGCTTTCCCAGCGGTAGCAGCACAGATACGCAGTATTTT
CASSFPSGSSTDTQYF
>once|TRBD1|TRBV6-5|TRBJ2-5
TGTGCCAGCAGGACTACAGGGGGCTCTGGGGAGACCCAGTACTTC
CASRTTGGSGETQYF
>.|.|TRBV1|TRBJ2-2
TGCACCAGCAGCCGTAGCGGGAGATCGAGGACCGGGGAGCTGTTTTTT
CTSSRSGRSRTGELFF
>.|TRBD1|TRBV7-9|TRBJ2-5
TGTGCCAGCAGAGGGGGCGCGGGAGAGACCCAGTACTTC
CASRGGAGETQYF
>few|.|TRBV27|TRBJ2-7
TGTGCCAGCAGGATAACGCCGGGTTCTACCTACGAGCAGTACTTC
CASRITPGSTYEQYF
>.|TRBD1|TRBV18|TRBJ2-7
TGTGCCAGCTCACCACCCGACAGGGCCCCCTACGAGCAGTACTTC
CASSPPDRAPYEQYF
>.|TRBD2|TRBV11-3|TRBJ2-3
TGTGCCAGCAGCTCGAGGACTAGCGGCACAGATACGCAGTATTTT
CASSSRTSGTDTQYF
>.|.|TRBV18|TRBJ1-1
TGTGCCAGCTCACCAGCAGGGGCGAACACTGAAGCTTTCTTT
CASSPAGANTEAFF
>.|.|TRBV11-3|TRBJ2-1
TGTGCCAGCAGCTTAGATCTGAAGACACACAATGAGCAGTTCTTC
CASSLDLKTHNEQFF
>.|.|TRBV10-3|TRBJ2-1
TGTGCCATCAGTGAGAGTAGCGGAGCCCCGTGGGATGAGCAGTTCTTC
CAISESSGAPWDEQFF
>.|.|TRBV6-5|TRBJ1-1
TGTGCCAGCAGTAAAAATAGACAGCACACTGAAGCTTTCTTT
CASSKNRQHTEAFF
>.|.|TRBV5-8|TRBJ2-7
TGTGCCAGCAGGCCAAGGGACTCATCCTACGAGCAGTACTTC
CASRPRDSSYEQYF
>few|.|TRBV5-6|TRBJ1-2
TGTGCCAGCAGCCCCGTACAGGGAATGTATGGCTACACCTTC
CASSPVQGMYGYTF
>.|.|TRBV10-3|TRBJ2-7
TGTGCCGTCTCTCCGGGTGGCTACGAGCAGTACTTC
CAVSPGGYEQYF
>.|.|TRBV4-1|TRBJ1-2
TGCGCCAGCAGCCAAGATTTGCGACAGCCCTCCCGTGGCTACACCTTC
CASSQDLRQPSRGYTF
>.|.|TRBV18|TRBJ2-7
TGTGCCAGCTCACCACCGCAGAGGAGAGGCTACGAGCAGTACTTC
CASSPPQRRGYEQYF
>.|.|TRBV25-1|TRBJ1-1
TGTGCCAGCATTAAAACGGGGAACACTGAAGCTTTCTTT
CASIKTGNTEAFF
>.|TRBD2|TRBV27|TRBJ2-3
TGTGCCAGCAGTTTTCTAGCGGGAGGGAGCACAGATACGCAGTATTTT
CASSFLAGGSTDTQYF
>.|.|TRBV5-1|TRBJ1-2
TGCGCCAGCAGCGTATGGACAGAGAACTACACCTTC
CASSVWTENYTF
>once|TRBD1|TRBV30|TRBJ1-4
TGTGCCTGGAGCGTACAGGGGGGTGGTGAAAAACTGTTTTTT
CAWSVQGGGEKLFF
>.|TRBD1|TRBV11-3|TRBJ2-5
TGTGCCAGCAGCTCACCAACGGACAGGGAAGAGACCCAGTACTTC
CASSSPTDREETQYF
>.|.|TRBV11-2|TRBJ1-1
TGTGCCAGCAGCTTTCACAGAATAGACACTGAAGCTTTCTTT
CASSFHRIDTEAFF
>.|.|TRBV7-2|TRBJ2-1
TGTGCCAGCAGCGTTATCGGGACTCGGACTTACAATGAGCAGTTCTTC
CASSVIGTRTYNEQFF
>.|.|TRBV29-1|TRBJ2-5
TGCAGCGTTGTTTTGACAGGACGAGAGACCCAGTACTTC
CSVVLTGRETQYF
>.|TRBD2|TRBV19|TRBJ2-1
TGTGCCAGTAGTACCCAGGGACTAGCAGGTGCCAATGAGCAGTTCTTC
CASSTQGLAGANEQFF
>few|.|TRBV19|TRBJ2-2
TGTGCCAGTAGTATTCAGGCAGGGAACACCGGGGAGCTGTTTTTT
CASSIQAGNTGELFF
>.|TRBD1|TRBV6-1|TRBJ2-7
TGTGCCAGCAGTACTGGACAGGGTGGACTCCACGAGCAGTACTTC
CASSTGQGGLHEQYF
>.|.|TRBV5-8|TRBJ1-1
TGTGCCAGCAGCTTAGCCCTCACTGAAGCTTTCTTT
CASSLALTEAFF
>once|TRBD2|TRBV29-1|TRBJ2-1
TGCAGCGTTGAAACCCTAGCGGGAGTGTATTACAATGAGCAGTTCTTC
CSVETLAGVYYNEQFF
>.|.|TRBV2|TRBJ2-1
TGTGCCAGCAGTGAACTGAGCTCCTACAATGAGCAGTTCTTC
CASSELSSYNEQFF
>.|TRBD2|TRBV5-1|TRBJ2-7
TGCGCCAGCAGAACTAGCGGAGGAGGAGGCGAGCAGTACTTC
CASRTSGGGGEQYF
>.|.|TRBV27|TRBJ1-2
TGTGCCAGCAGTCCCACCCCACAGGGAACCTATGGCTACACCTTC
CASSPTPQGTYGYTF
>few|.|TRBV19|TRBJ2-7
TGTGCCAGTAGTACGGGACTTCGGGACGAGCAGTACTTC
CASSTGLRDEQYF
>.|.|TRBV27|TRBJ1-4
TGTGCCAGCAGTTTAATACGGGGTAATGAAAAACTGTTTTTT
CASSLIRGNEKLFF
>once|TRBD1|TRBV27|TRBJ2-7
TGTGCCAGCAGTTTACGAACAGGGGAGTACGAGCAGTACTTC
CASSLRTGEYEQYF
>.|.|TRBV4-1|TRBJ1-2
TGCGCCAGCAGCCAAGATTTCGGGAGAAGCTATGGCTACACCTTC
CASSQDFGRSYGYTF